Only a few counts were recorded for the clone carrying this T cell receptor (beta chain). Its target is not known. The ends were cut back, 2 bases at V and 1 base at J, with 8 bases in the middle. The CDR3 runs to 14 residues. Per germline, CDR1 GTSNPN and CDR2 SVGIG (reference sequence). Described treatment: approximately 9-day PBMC culture with coronavirus spike peptide pools or control peptides (ViraFEST assay). Sequenced with the Oncomine TCR Beta short-read assay was DNA taken from cultured CD4+ T cells. Cultured CD4+ T cells yielded the extracted genomic DNA. TCRdb re-analysed the PCR reads in MiXCR, keeping a single row per CDR3 protein. The sample consists of fewer than 6,500 distinct CDR3 sequences, less than 20% of them appearing once. The sample originates from a study of vaccination and CD4 T cells after COVID-19. General study findings and limits: In convalescent patients, 304 of 307 vaccine-specific clones were spike mono-reactive. Reactive clonotype counts went from median about 20 after infection to a few dozen after vaccination, nonsignificantly.

The receptor was isolated from a human donor who had recovered from COVID-19. The chain is built from TRBV30 and TRBJ2-2; TRBD1 or TRBD2 may be the D gene (5 bases each). Specimen: CD4+ T cells from blood, cultured in vitro. CDR3: CAWSWDGNTGELFF. CDR3 nucleotide sequence: TGTGCCTGGAGTTGGGACGGGAACACCGGGGAGCTGTTTTTT.